The source of this T cell receptor beta chain is a study of blood T cell repertoires in COVID-19. CDR1 and CDR2 (germline): SGHRS, YFSETQ. The CDR3 extends over 16 amino acids. The V gene lost 0 bases and the J gene lost 0 bases, with 10 bases spanning the gap. TCRdb's table, derived via immunoSEQ multiplex PCR, lists solely in-frame clones and lacks some. The sample includes 200,000 to 300,000 clones, 70% to 90% of them seen just once. The sequencing sample was made of peripheral blood. The J gene is TRBJ2-1, the V gene TRBV5-1, with D possibly matching TRBD2 (6 bases). The sequence was collected from a man aged 60 to 69 with acute or convalescent COVID-19. Written as DNA, the CDR3 is TGCGCCAGCAGCTTGGAAGCGGGTATCTCCTACAATGAGCAGTTCTTC. Translation: CASSLEAGISYNEQFF. Using reference TRBV5-1 and TRBJ2-1 for the parts outside the CDR3, the full variable domain is KAGVTQTPRYLIKTRGQQVTLSCSPISGHRSVSWYQQTPGQGLQFLFEYFSETQRNKGNFPGRFSGRQFSNSRSEMNVSTLELGDSALYLCASSLEAGISYNEQFFGPGTRLTVL.